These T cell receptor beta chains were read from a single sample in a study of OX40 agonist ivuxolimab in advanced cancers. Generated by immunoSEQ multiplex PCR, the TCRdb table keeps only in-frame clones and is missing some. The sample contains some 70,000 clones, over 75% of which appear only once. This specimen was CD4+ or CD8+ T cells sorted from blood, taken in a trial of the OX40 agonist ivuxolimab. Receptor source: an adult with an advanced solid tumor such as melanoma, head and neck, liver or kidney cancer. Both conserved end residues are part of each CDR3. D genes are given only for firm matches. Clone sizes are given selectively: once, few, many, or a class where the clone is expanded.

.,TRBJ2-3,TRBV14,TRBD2,CASSQGTSGMTDTQYF,TGTGCCAGCAGCCAAGGCACTAGCGGGATGACAGATACGCAGTATTTT
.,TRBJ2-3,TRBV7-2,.,CASSSEKGILTDTQYF,TGTGCCAGCAGCTCCGAAAAGGGTATACTAACAGATACGCAGTATTTT
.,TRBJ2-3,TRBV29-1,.,CSVERSRGADTQYF,TGCAGCGTTGAAAGGAGCAGGGGCGCAGATACGCAGTATTTT
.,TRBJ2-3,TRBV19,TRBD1,CASSIDQRARDRGTDTQYF,TGTGCCAGTAGTATAGATCAACGGGCACGGGACAGGGGAACAGATACGCAGTATTTT
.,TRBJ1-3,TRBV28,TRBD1,CASSSGTGVGNTIYF,TGTGCCAGCAGTTCCGGGACAGGGGTTGGAAACACCATATATTTT
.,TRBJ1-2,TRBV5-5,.,CASSFNPTSIDDYGYTF,TGTGCCAGCAGCTTCAACCCCACCAGTATAGATGACTATGGCTACACCTTC
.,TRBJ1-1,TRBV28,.,CASSELSVKGGGTEAFF,TGTGCCAGCAGCGAACTTAGCGTAAAGGGGGGAGGCACTGAAGCTTTCTTT
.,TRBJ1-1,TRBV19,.,CASSMLGYSASRDTEAFF,TGTGCCAGTAGTATGCTGGGTTACAGCGCCTCGAGGGACACTGAAGCTTTCTTT
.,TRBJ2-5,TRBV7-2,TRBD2,CASSLLSTSAGGETQYF,TGTGCCAGCAGCTTATTAAGTACTAGCGCTGGTGGAGAGACCCAGTACTTC
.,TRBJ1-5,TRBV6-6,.,CASSWPAQDIQAQHF,TGTGCCAGCAGTTGGCCCGCTCAGGACATCCAGGCCCAGCATTTT
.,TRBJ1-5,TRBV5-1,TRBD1,CASSLAPGGQPQHF,TGCGCCAGCAGCTTGGCCCCAGGGGGTCAGCCCCAGCATTTT
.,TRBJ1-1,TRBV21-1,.,CASSKEGRQPQGGYTEAFF,TGTGCCAGCAGCAAAGAGGGACGCCAACCTCAGGGCGGGTACACTGAAGCTTTCTTT
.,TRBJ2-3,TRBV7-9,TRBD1,CASSPRPGTDTNTQYF,TGTGCCAGCAGCCCCCGGCCCGGGACAGATACTAATACGCAGTATTTT
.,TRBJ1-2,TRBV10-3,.,CAISEGQSLNYGYTF,TGTGCCATCAGTGAGGGACAGTCCTTAAACTATGGCTACACCTTC
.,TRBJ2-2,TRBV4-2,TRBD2,CASSQDGAGGGTGELFF,TGTGCCAGCAGCCAAGATGGGGCGGGAGGAGGCACCGGGGAGCTGTTTTTT
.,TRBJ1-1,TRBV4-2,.,CASSSGQFGTEAFF,TGTGCCAGCAGCTCTGGACAGTTCGGGACTGAAGCTTTCTTT
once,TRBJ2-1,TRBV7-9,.,CASSLGSPYPNEQFF,TGTGCCAGCAGCTTAGGGTCCCCCTACCCCAATGAGCAGTTCTTC
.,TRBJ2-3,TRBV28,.,CASPDGLSTDTQYF,TGTGCCAGTCCGGACGGCCTTAGCACAGATACGCAGTATTTT
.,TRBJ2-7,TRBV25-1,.,CASSEYPQAKQYF,TGTGCCAGCAGTGAATATCCGCAGGCAAAGCAGTACTTC
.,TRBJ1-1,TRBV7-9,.,CASSLRGPDEAFF,TGTGCCAGCAGCTTAAGGGGCCCGGATGAAGCTTTCTTT
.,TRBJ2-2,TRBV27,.,CASSLRGGTGELFF,TGTGCCAGCAGTTTACGAGGGGGCACCGGGGAGCTGTTTTTT
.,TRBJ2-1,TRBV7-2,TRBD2,CASSLSGLAGANEQFF,TGTGCCAGCAGCTTATCGGGACTAGCGGGAGCGAATGAGCAGTTCTTC
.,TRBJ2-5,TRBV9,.,CASSTNRERAETQYF,TGTGCCAGCAGCACTAACAGGGAAAGGGCAGAGACCCAGTACTTC
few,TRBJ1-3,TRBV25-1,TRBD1,CASSGGDRGNTIYF,TGTGCCAGCAGTGGCGGGGACAGGGGTAACACCATATATTTT
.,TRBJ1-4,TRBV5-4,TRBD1,CASSRGQAGEKLFF,TGTGCCAGCAGCCGGGGACAGGCGGGGGAAAAACTGTTTTTT
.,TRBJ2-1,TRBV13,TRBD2,CASSSWIGGADEQFF,TGTGCCAGCAGTTCTTGGATCGGGGGGGCCGATGAGCAGTTCTTC
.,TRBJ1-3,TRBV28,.,CASSLSAWSAERNTIYF,TGTGCCAGCAGTTTAAGTGCTTGGTCGGCGGAGCGAAACACCATATATTTT
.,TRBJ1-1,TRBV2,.,CASRPDRNTEAFF,TGTGCCAGCAGGCCGGACAGAAACACTGAAGCTTTCTTT
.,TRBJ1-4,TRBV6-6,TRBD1,CASSPGTGREKLFF,TGTGCCAGCAGCCCCGGGACAGGGAGGGAAAAACTGTTTTTT
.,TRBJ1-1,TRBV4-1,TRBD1,CASSQDKGTGTEAFF,TGCGCCAGCAGCCAAGATAAGGGGACAGGCACTGAAGCTTTCTTT
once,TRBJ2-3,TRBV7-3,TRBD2,CASSLTGGLAGEWGTDTQYF,TGTGCCAGCAGCTTAACGGGGGGACTAGCGGGAGAGTGGGGCACAGATACGCAGTATTTT
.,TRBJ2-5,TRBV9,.,CASSVFEGGETQYF,TGTGCCAGCAGCGTATTCGAGGGGGGAGAGACCCAGTACTTC
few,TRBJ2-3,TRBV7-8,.,CASSLLPDTQYF,TGTGCCAGCAGCTTACTCCCAGATACGCAGTATTTT